This T cell receptor (beta chain) was observed in a study of blood T cells in healthy people across ages (dated by TCRdb to about 2015). With respect to the entire study: In model experiments, roughly one uniquely barcoded TCR beta cDNA molecule per two T cells was captured by template switching. Age-related changes in TCR beta repertoire diversity were measured in the study by deep sequencing normalized with unique cDNA molecular identifiers. The donors were split into four age groups: young (average 16 years), middle-aged (roughly 40), aged (more than 55) and long-lived (approximately 89). To avoid experimental bias, donors of different ages were randomly spread across the sequencing lanes. For two donors (one aged 18 to 29 and one aged 80 or older), the study analyzed two additional independent replicas of 1 million unique cDNA reads from the same blood draw. Results the study describes overall, beyond this receptor: Compared with the aged group, more naive CD4+ T cells, fewer expanded clones and increased TCR diversity were shown by the long-lived group, suggesting age selection. Observed TCR beta diversity correlated strongly with the percentage of naive T cells measured by flow cytometry. The CMV infection status of donors was not known, potentially confounding age-related changes in expanded clonotypes. Observed TCR beta diversity per million T cells fell roughly linearly with age, and a significant reduction was already apparent by age around 40. Estimates of total diversity based on one million sequenced T cells were considered lower bounds and underestimates. Conclusive comparison of naive and antigen-experienced compartments was prevented by the profiling of bulk unsorted PBMCs.

The CDR3 runs 15 amino acids, cysteine and phenylalanine included. The CDR3 DNA has 45 bases and is translated from base 1. According to the germline V gene, CDR1 reads SGHRS and CDR2 reads YFSETQ. Germline trimming: 4 bases from V, 1 base from J; junction bases outside gene matches: 7. Donors were about 36 systemically healthy Caucasian individuals from Russia aged roughly 6 to 95 years. Each donor gave ten milliliters of peripheral blood, drawn into EDTA-treated Vacutainer tubes. PBMCs were isolated by Ficoll-Paque density-gradient centrifugation, with at least 7 million obtained per sample. Total RNA, at least 6 micrograms per sample, was extracted from PBMCs with Trizol reagent. Naive CD45RAhigh/CD27high T cell percentages were measured by flow cytometry on a PBMC aliquot from every donor. Details on this clonotype: The target of this receptor is not known. No base-level quality is on record; no much larger clone is a single base apart.

Library generation was performed with 5' RACE. For sequencing, an Illumina HiSeq 2500 was employed. The second PCR ran for about 6 to 12 cycles and used a J-beta primer mix along with a sample-barcoded 5' primer. Each TCR beta cDNA molecule received a unique molecular identifier from a template-switch 5' adaptor carrying 12 random nucleotides. Each sample yielded at least 3 million CDR3-containing paired-end reads. All of the RNA was converted into first-strand cDNA using the Mint cDNA synthesis kit, with a TRBC-specific oligonucleotide serving as the primer. All cDNA was treated with uracil-DNA glycosylase and then went through a first 18-cycle PCR with the universal primers M1SS and BC2_uni_R. The authors' pipeline ran thus. For normalization, 1 million high-quality reads were randomly selected from each sample, with every read carrying a distinct molecular identifier. Reads sharing molecular identifiers were discarded rather than binned into consensus sequences. MiTCR, with a Q25 quality threshold and the strictest error-elimination algorithm, was used for CDR3 identification, clonotype clustering and error correction. A nonparametric unseen species model using Euler transformation provided a lower-bound estimate of total TCR beta diversity. TCRdb trimmed public reads at Q25 via fastp, called clones via MiXCR and kept in-frame beta chains. Entries are consolidated by CDR3 protein sequence, retaining the most common genes and DNA. These V and J calls rely on TCRdb rather than the paper's analysis. The sample data list some 1.7 million distinct CDR3 sequences, and approximately 30% of these were observed just once. Clones ranked in the top ten supply 7.7% of the sample.

The receptor chain draws on TRBV5-1 and TRBJ1-1; 7 nucleotides in the junction match TRBD1. Sequencing used blood. The source is a woman in her 30s in good health. For the CDR3, the sequence is CASSVQGQPNTEAFF. The DNA sequence follows: TGCGCCAGCAGCGTGCAGGGACAGCCGAACACTGAAGCTTTCTTT. The variable domain in full, with residues beyond the CDR3 obtained from the reference TRBV5-1 and TRBJ1-1 genes, is KAGVTQTPRYLIKTRGQQVTLSCSPISGHRSVSWYQQTPGQGLQFLFEYFSETQRNKGNFPGRFSGRQFSNSRSEMNVSTLELGDSALYLCASSVQGQPNTEAFFGQGTRLTVV.